Each of the 28 T cell receptor beta chains below was sequenced from the same sample in a study of PD-L1 blockade in urothelial cancer. Noted time point: pretreatment peripheral blood. Generated by immunoSEQ multiplex PCR, the TCRdb table keeps only in-frame clones and is missing some. Here the sample spans tens of thousands of clones, about 90% being singletons. Here the sequenced sample was PBMCs, taken around atezolizumab (anti-PD-L1) treatment. The origin of the receptors is a man aged 70 or older with urothelial cancer.

In DNA, the CDR3 is TGTGCCAGCCGGAGTATAAACACTGAAGCTTTCTTT. Translated: CASRSINTEAFF. The chain links TRBV6-1 to TRBJ1-1, with D unclear. Between the trimmed V and J ends, which lost 8 bases and 2 bases, there was a span of 9 bases. The CDR3 loop spans 12 amino acids. Looked up from germline, CDR1 is MNHNS and CDR2 is SASEGT.

The chain has TRBV10-1 and TRBJ2-1; 14 bases fit TRBD2. J gave up 10 bases and V 4 bases, and 3 bases lay outside the gene matches. The CDR3 covers 14 residues. Germline-derived CDR1 and CDR2 are WNHNN and SYGVQD (reference sequence). CDR3: CASSGGLAGGEQFF. CDR3 bases: TGCGCCAGCAGTGGTGGACTAGCGGGAGGAGAGCAGTTCTTC.

The chain recombines TRBV5-4 with TRBJ1-2; no definite D call. V was shortened by 2 bases and J by 4 bases, with 9 bases between the two germline ends. Germline CDR1 is SGHNT and CDR2 is YYREEE (reference sequence). The CDR3 is 13 amino acids. The CDR3 region has the DNA TGTGCCAGCAGCTTCACGGGTACCTATGGCTACACCTTC. Translated: CASSFTGTYGYTF. Based on the CDR3 plus reference TRBV5-4 and TRBJ1-2, the full variable domain is ETGVTQSPTHLIKTRGQQVTLRCSSQSGHNTVSWYQQALGQGPQFIFQYYREEENGRGNFPPRFSGLQFPNYSSELNVNALELDDSALYLCASSFTGTYGYTFGSGTRLTVV.

The genes are TRBV7-9 and TRBJ1-1; D call uncertain. V lost 6 bases and J lost 0, with 17 bases in between. Germline lookup yields CDR1 SEHNR and CDR2 FQNEAQ (reference sequence). The CDR3 covers 16 residues. This CDR3 reads CASSPTFRLMNTEAFF. The CDR3 DNA reads TGTGCCAGCAGTCCAACCTTCAGGCTCATGAACACTGAAGCTTTCTTT.

In regard to this clone: Other DNA sequences in the sample encode the same CDR3. The rearrangement uses TRBV18 and TRBJ2-3; 8 bases match TRBD1. The CDR3 loop spans 15 amino acids. Trimming cost V 3 bases and J 0 bases; bases outside gene matches: 2. Germline CDR1 KGHSH, CDR2 LQKENI. The CDR3 loop reads CASSPTGASTDTQYF. The CDR3 DNA follows: TGTGCCAGCTCACCGACAGGGGCTAGCACAGATACGCAGTATTTT.

V is TRBV5-1 and J is TRBJ1-3, with TRBD1 identical over 9 bases. The germline CDR1 and CDR2 sequences are SGHRS and YFSETQ. The CDR3 runs to 17 residues. V was clipped by 0 bases and J by 0 bases; unmatched bases: 4. The CDR3, as DNA: TGCGCCAGCAGCTTGGCGGGACAGGGTCCCTCTGGAAACACCATATATTTT. Encoded protein: CASSLAGQGPSGNTIYF.

The J gene is TRBJ2-3, the V gene TRBV28; D gene unclear. The V end was cut by 4 bases, the J end by 0 bases, with 20 bases between. The CDR3 has 18 residues. CDR1 and CDR2 from the germline V gene are MDHEN and SYDVKM. Written as DNA, the CDR3 is TGTGCCAGCAGTTCCAAGTTAGTCACTCTTACTAGCACAGATACGCAGTATTTT. Its protein product is CASSSKLVTLTSTDTQYF.

The rearrangement uses TRBV19 and TRBJ1-4, with a weak D call TRBD1 (5 bases). In germline, CDR1 is LNHDA, CDR2 SQIVND (reference sequence). The ends were cut back, 3 bases at V and 5 bases at J, with 13 bases in the middle. This CDR3 has 15 residues. CDR3 in DNA: TGTGCCAGTAGTATCAATCGACAGCCGAATGAAAAACTGTTTTTT. Protein: CASSINRQPNEKLFF.

The count of this clone is one. V is TRBV9 and J is TRBJ1-4, with no clear D. V lost 1 base to trimming and J lost 0 bases, with 10 bases between them. Looked up from germline, CDR1 is SGDLS and CDR2 is YYNGEE. The CDR3 totals 16 residues. CDR3 sequence (DNA): TGTGCCAGCAGCGTAACCGGTTTTGCAACTAATGAAAAACTGTTTTTT. This encodes CASSVTGFATNEKLFF.

This sequence joins TRBV7-8 and TRBJ2-3; 15 nucleotides agree with TRBD2. CDR1 and CDR2 (germline): SGHVS, FQNEAQ. The CDR3 covers 19 residues. After removal of 5 bases from V and 0 bases from J, the junction contained 9 bases not matched to a gene. The CDR3 sequence: CASSAGLAGGFTSTDTQYF. In DNA form, the CDR3 reads TGTGCCAGCAGCGCGGGACTAGCGGGAGGTTTTACTAGCACAGATACGCAGTATTTT.

As DNA, the CDR3 is TGCGCCAGCAGCTACGGGCAGGGGGCTAGCACAGATACGCAGTATTTT. It yields the protein CASSYGQGASTDTQYF. V and J are TRBV5-1 and TRBJ2-3; 8 nucleotides match TRBD1. The CDR3 loop spans 16 amino acids. Germline trimming cut 3 bases from V and 0 bases from J; bases unmatched to any gene: 6. Germline values: CDR1 SGHRS, CDR2 YFSETQ.

The chain's CDR3 is CASSPNRGTEAFF. DNA of the CDR3: TGTGCCAGCAGCCCGAACAGGGGAACTGAAGCTTTCTTT. The chain carries TRBV7-3 and TRBJ1-1; 7 bases match TRBD1. V shed 5 bases and J 5 bases; nucleotides not matched to a gene: 5. This CDR3 region has 13 residues. Germline CDR1 is SGHTA and CDR2 is FQGTGA.

This chain links TRBV9 with TRBJ2-2; perhaps TRBD1 as D (5 bases). Germline V lookup: CDR1 SGDLS, CDR2 YYNGEE. The CDR3 extends over 16 amino acids. V was shortened by 0 bases and J by 4 bases, with 13 bases between the two germline ends. The CDR3 protein is CASSVGAQALTGELFF. The CDR3 DNA reads TGTGCCAGCAGCGTAGGAGCACAGGCTCTCACCGGGGAGCTGTTTTTT.

The V call is TRBV28, the J call TRBJ2-2, with TRBD2 as a possible D gene (5 bases). V lost 2 bases to trimming and J lost 4 bases, with 11 bases between them. The CDR3 extends over 15 amino acids. Germline V gene data show CDR1 as MDHEN and CDR2 as SYDVKM. The CDR3 nucleotides read TGTGCCAGCAGTTTAAGCAGCGGCGTCACCGGGGAGCTGTTTTTT. The encoded protein is CASSLSSGVTGELFF.

V gene TRBV7-9 combines with J gene TRBJ2-1; a weak D match, TRBD2 (5 bases). Germline V lookup: CDR1 SEHNR, CDR2 FQNEAQ (reference sequence). The V and J ends lost 7 bases and 8 bases respectively, with 30 bases between them. This CDR3 has 18 amino acids. Here the CDR3 reads CASNSLIIGIETSYEQFF. The CDR3 DNA is TGTGCCAGCAACAGCTTAATTATCGGGATAGAAACCAGCTATGAGCAGTTCTTC.

The chain combines TRBV18 with TRBJ2-1, with no clear D. Trimming took off 3 bases at V and 0 bases at J, with 6 bases between the two ends. The CDR3 is 14 residues long. CDR1 KGHSH and CDR2 LQKENI come from the germline V gene. CDR3 sequence (DNA): TGTGCCAGCTCACCTACGAGCTCCTACAATGAGCAGTTCTTC. Translating gives CASSPTSSYNEQFF.

The chain links TRBV11-1 to TRBJ2-1, with D possibly matching TRBD2 (6 bases). V lost 4 bases and J 6 bases, leaving 13 bases between the germline ends. CDR3 length: 14 residues. Germline CDR1 is SGHAT and CDR2 is FQDESV (reference sequence). The CDR3 DNA sequence: TGTGCCAGCAGCTCGGGACTGAGGACCAATGAGCAGTTCTTC. It codes for CASSSGLRTNEQFF.

This clone was seen a few times. The rearrangement links TRBV5-4 to TRBJ1-4; D is possibly TRBD1 (6 bases). Germline-derived CDR1 and CDR2 are SGHNT and YYREEE (reference sequence). V dropped 6 bases and J dropped 0 bases, with 18 bases sitting between them. This CDR3 contains 17 residues. CDR3 DNA: TGTGCCAGCAAGGAGGGAGGGGGTAGTACAACTAATGAAAAACTGTTTTTT. Its protein is CASKEGGGSTTNEKLFF.

This clone has just a few counts. V usage is TRBV27 and J usage is TRBJ2-1; 8 bases line up with TRBD2. The germline CDR1 and CDR2 sequences are MNHEY and SMNVEV (reference sequence). Trimming took 2 bases from V and 4 from J; bases not matched to a gene: 4. This CDR3 contains 15 residues. The CDR3 DNA sequence: TGTGCCAGCAGTTTAGCGGGAGGACCTTACAATGAGCAGTTCTTC. This codes for CASSLAGGPYNEQFF.

The chain joins TRBV7-3 to TRBJ2-1; 8 nucleotides line up with TRBD2. The length of the CDR3 is 13 residues. Germline assignment: CDR1 SGHTA and CDR2 FQGTGA. V shed 5 bases and J 6 bases; nucleotides not matched to a gene: 3. For the CDR3, the DNA is TGTGCCAGCAGCGCCCGGGGGGGCAATGAGCAGTTCTTC. Its protein product is CASSARGGNEQFF.

V usage is TRBV29-1 and J usage is TRBJ2-1; D gene uncertain. The CDR3 is 13 residues long. Looked up from germline, CDR1 is SQVTM and CDR2 is ANQGSEA. Trimming pared 2 bases from V and 2 bases from J, leaving 7 bases between. CDR3 nucleotide sequence: TGCAGCGTTGAACCAATTCCCTACAATGAGCAGTTCTTC. It encodes CSVEPIPYNEQFF.

This clone was seen a handful of times. This sequence joins TRBV18 and TRBJ2-5; perhaps TRBD1 as D (6 bases). CDR3 size: 13 residues. Germline CDR1 KGHSH, CDR2 LQKENI. The germline V and J ends were trimmed by 6 bases and 5 bases, with 13 bases remaining between them. The CDR3 here is CASSINRDETQYF. The CDR3 DNA sequence: TGTGCCAGCTCGATCAACAGGGATGAGACCCAGTACTTC.

The rearrangement uses TRBV28 and TRBJ2-1, with TRBD2 matching over 14 bases. This CDR3 region has 18 residues. With 6 bases clipped from V and 10 bases from J, the junction kept 17 bases outside the gene matches. The germline gives CDR1 MDHEN, CDR2 SYDVKM. The CDR3 DNA reads as TGTGCCAGCAGCCGCACCGGGACTAGCGGGAGTAACTTACGGGAGCAGTTCTTC. As protein: CASSRTGTSGSNLREQFF.

This sequence joins TRBV18 and TRBJ1-1, with 10 bases fitting TRBD1. This CDR3 is 15 amino acids long. V dropped 0 bases and J dropped 5; count of bases not matched to a gene: 3. Looked up from germline, CDR1 is KGHSH and CDR2 is LQKENI. CDR3 amino acids: CASSPPGTGDTEAFF. CDR3 sequence (DNA): TGTGCCAGCTCACCACCGGGGACAGGGGATACTGAAGCTTTCTTT.

This clone turned up a few times. The V call is TRBV9, the J call TRBJ1-4; D perhaps matches TRBD1 (5 bases). With 3 bases removed from V and 3 bases from J, the gap between germline ends came to 12 bases. The CDR3 totals 15 residues. Germline V lookup: CDR1 SGDLS, CDR2 YYNGEE. CDR3 sequence reads: CASSEWGEANEKLFF. CDR3 in DNA: TGTGCCAGCAGCGAGTGGGGGGAGGCTAATGAAAAACTGTTTTTT. The entire variable domain, with the rest obtained from reference TRBV9 and TRBJ1-4, is as follows: DSGVTQTPKHLITATGQRVTLRCSPRSGDLSVYWYQQSLDQGLQFLIQYYNGEERAKGNILERFSAQQFPDLHSELNLSSLELGDSALYFCASSEWGEANEKLFFGSGTQLSVL.

The chain has TRBV27 and TRBJ2-7; maybe TRBD1 (6 bases). Germline V CDR1 and CDR2: MNHEY, SMNVEV (reference sequence). The CDR3 runs 18 residues. The germline V and J ends were trimmed by 2 bases and 0 bases, with 20 bases remaining between them. The CDR3, as DNA: TGTGCCAGCAGTTTACATGGACTCAGGGGTGTAGGCTCCTACGAGCAGTACTTC. Its translation is CASSLHGLRGVGSYEQYF.

V gene TRBV5-1 combines with J gene TRBJ2-1; 9 nucleotides line up with TRBD2. After removal of 4 bases from V and 5 bases from J, the junction contained 7 bases not matched to a gene. Germline V gene sequence: CDR1 SGHRS, CDR2 YFSETQ. The CDR3 extends over 15 amino acids. CDR3: CASSTSGRTDNEQFF. CDR3 nucleotides: TGCGCCAGCAGCACAAGCGGGAGGACCGACAATGAGCAGTTCTTC.

This chain connects TRBV27 to TRBJ2-1, with 10 bases aligning to TRBD2. This CDR3 spans 14 amino acids. The germline V gene has CDR1 MNHEY and CDR2 SMNVEV (reference sequence). V gave up 10 bases and J gave up 2 bases; unmatched junction bases: 5. The DNA for the CDR3 is TGTGCCACGTCAGGACTAGCGGCCTACAATGAGCAGTTCTTC. Encoded protein: CATSGLAAYNEQFF.